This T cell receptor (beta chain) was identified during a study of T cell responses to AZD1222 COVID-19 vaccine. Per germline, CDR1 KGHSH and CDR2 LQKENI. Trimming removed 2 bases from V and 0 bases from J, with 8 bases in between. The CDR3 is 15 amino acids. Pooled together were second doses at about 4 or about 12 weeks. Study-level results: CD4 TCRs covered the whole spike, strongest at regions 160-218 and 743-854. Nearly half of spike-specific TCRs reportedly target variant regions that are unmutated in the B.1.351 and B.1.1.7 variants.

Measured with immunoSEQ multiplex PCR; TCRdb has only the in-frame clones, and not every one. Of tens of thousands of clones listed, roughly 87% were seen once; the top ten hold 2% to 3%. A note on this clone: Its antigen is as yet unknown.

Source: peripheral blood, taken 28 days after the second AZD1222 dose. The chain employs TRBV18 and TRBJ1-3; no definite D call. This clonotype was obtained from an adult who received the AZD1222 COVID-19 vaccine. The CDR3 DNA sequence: TGTGCCAGCTCACCAGGCCCGGGCTCTGGAAACACCATATATTTT. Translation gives CASSPGPGSGNTIYF.